These 5 T cell receptor beta chains were sequenced from one sample in a study of blood T cell repertoires in COVID-19. Method: immunoSEQ multiplex PCR; TCRdb's copy keeps in-frame clones and lacks some. The profile shows 99,000 or so clones, more than 75% of them singletons. Sequencing input: peripheral blood. Receptor source: a man aged 55 to 69 with acute or convalescent COVID-19.

The table lists this clone with a few counts. The chain links TRBV7-2 to TRBJ2-5; the match to TRBD1 covers 12 bases. V was clipped by 6 bases and J by 5 bases; unmatched bases: 4. The CDR3 covers 14 residues. The germline CDR1 and CDR2 sequences are SGHTA and FQGNSA. As DNA, the CDR3 is TGTGCCAGCAGTCCGGGACAGGGGGCGGAGACCCAGTACTTC. Its protein is CASSPGQGAETQYF.

This chain joins TRBV5-1 and TRBJ2-5; 9 bases are a match to TRBD1. The CDR3 sequence is 14 residues long. The V and J ends lost 4 bases and 7 bases, in that order; junction bases with no gene match: 8. From germline, CDR1 is SGHRS and CDR2 YFSETQ. In DNA, the CDR3 is TGCGCCAGCAGCCCAGGACAGGGGACGGGGACCCAGTACTTC. This translates into CASSPGQGTGTQYF.

V usage is TRBV19 and J usage is TRBJ1-5; a weak D match, TRBD1 (6 bases). CDR1 and CDR2 from the germline V gene are LNHDA and SQIVND (reference sequence). Trimming cost V 10 bases and J 4 bases, with 14 bases left between them. This CDR3 is 13 amino acids long. This CDR3 reads CATADSRNQPQHF. CDR3 sequence (DNA): TGTGCCACTGCGGACAGCCGAAATCAGCCCCAGCATTTT.

The chain recombines TRBV10-3 with TRBJ1-1; 10 bases align to TRBD1. Germline assignment: CDR1 ENHRY and CDR2 SYGVKD. CDR3 length: 15 amino acids. Trimming took 0 bases from V and 7 from J; bases not matched to a gene: 5. DNA of the CDR3: TGTGCCATCAGTGAGTCAGGGACAGGGGAGAGTGAAGCTTTCTTT. The encoded protein is CAISESGTGESEAFF.

The CDR3 reads CASSSGTSNAGELFF. CDR3 nucleotide sequence: TGTGCCAGCAGCTCCGGGACTAGCAACGCCGGGGAGCTGTTTTTT. The rearrangement joins TRBV5-8 to TRBJ2-2; 9 bases agree with TRBD2. The CDR3 length is 15 residues. J gave up 6 bases and V 3 bases, and 6 bases lay outside the gene matches. Germline V gene sequence: CDR1 SGHTS, CDR2 YDEGEE.